This T cell receptor beta chain was sequenced during a study of CD8+ T cells in alopecia areata. Study-level background: Tofacitinib was taken orally by treated patients, and the dose was 5 to 10 mg twice daily.

Extracted from the samples, RNA was reverse transcribed into cDNA to serve as the sequencing template. Using immunoSEQ multiplex PCR, the repertoire was profiled, and TCRdb retains in-frame clones only, with some absent. The data show some 180,000 clones, roughly 59% seen once. Overall study findings and caveats: Patients shared TCRs less clearly than mice did, possibly for HLA-related reasons.

To note about this clone: What it binds is unknown.

CDR1 MGHDK and CDR2 SYGVNS come from the germline V gene. The CDR3 has 16 amino acids. V lost 4 bases to trimming and J lost 2 bases, with 16 bases between them. Samples from alopecia areata patients were lesional scalp punch biopsies and peripheral blood. Separation by sorting yielded CD4+ and CD8+ T cells from PBMCs. The starting material was CD4+ T cells sorted from blood, obtained at week 0. The rearrangement joins TRBV25-1 to TRBJ2-3; D is unresolved. This clonotype was obtained from a human donor with alopecia areata. The chain's CDR3 is CASSGAYRTLTDTQYF. CDR3 DNA sequence: TGTGCCAGCAGTGGAGCTTACAGAACCCTCACAGATACGCAGTATTTT.